The present T cell receptor beta chain was sequenced within a study of metastatic and nonmetastatic thyroid tumors. Whole-study findings and limits: Malignant thyroid tumors reportedly exceeded benign nodules significantly in TCR beta diversity, with the difference appearing in blood and tumor.

Thyroid surgery took place with no prior treatment in any patient. This clone has more than one count but fewer than ten. Its antigen is as yet unknown. This CDR3 is built from 17 residues. V dropped 2 bases and J dropped 6; count of bases not matched to a gene: 14. Germline V gene sequence: CDR1 MNHEY, CDR2 SVGEGT. TCRdb re-clonotyped the PCR reads via MiXCR. The profile covers roughly 34,000 clones, with around a third appearing a single time and roughly a sixth taken by the ten largest. This sequence joins TRBV6-2 or TRBV6-3 and TRBJ2-7, with TRBD2 matching 9 bases. This TCR came from a female donor with papillary thyroid cancer or a benign thyroid nodule (not recorded which). Some clones in this sample may be carry-over from other donors' samples. The sequenced material came from tumor tissue. Here the CDR3 reads CASSYASYSGSSLEQYF. CDR3 DNA sequence: TGTGCCAGCAGTTACGCAAGTTATAGCGGGAGCTCCCTCGAGCAGTACTTC.